This T cell receptor (beta chain) was retrieved from a study of patients and donors after allogeneic stem cell transplantation. TCRdb fed the RT-PCR reads into MiXCR, producing one record per CDR3 protein. The sample lists some 200,000 distinct CDR3 sequences; 41% were seen once. This CDR3 has 12 amino acids. Germline CDR1 is SGHTA and CDR2 is FQGNSA. The germline V and J ends were trimmed by 3 bases and 8 bases, with 10 bases remaining between them. This chain uses TRBV7-2 with TRBJ1-2; no clear D gene. The receptor comes from a human donor who was either an allogeneic HSCT recipient or a stem cell or donor lymphocyte infusion donor (not recorded which). It is not recorded whose cells these are; they may come from a transplant donor. Sequencing used blood, either unsorted or a sorted T cell fraction (not recorded which). DNA of the CDR3: TGTGCCAGCAGCTTGGTGGGTACCGGCTACACCTTC. As protein: CASSLVGTGYTF.